The entry below gives a single TCR beta chain sequence along with its context. Its antigen is as yet unknown. V lost 1 base, J lost 8 bases, and 11 bases lay in between. The CDR3 runs to 13 residues. CDR1 is SNHLY, CDR2 FYNNEI, per germline. The data belong to a study of cytomegalovirus exposure and HLA in healthy donors. Whole-study findings and limits: Most observed TCR sequences were rare, whereas some public TCRs were detected in many donors.

PCR used 60 Vbeta primers and 13 Jbeta primers. Sequencing was performed with immunoSEQ multiplex PCR; in TCRdb, only in-frame clones are kept and a portion is missing. This sample has roughly 220,000 clones, with approximately 81% found just once. The receptor's source is a man aged 30-40 years in good health and CMV-seronegative. Material: PBMCs. The rearrangement links TRBV2 to TRBJ1-2, with a possible D match to TRBD1 (6 bases). The CDR3 DNA sequence: TGTGCCAGCAGTGAAGACAGGGATGGCGGCTACACCTTC. Protein sequence: CASSEDRDGGYTF.